This TCR beta chain was identified in a study of shared clonotypes between healthy human individuals. At the level of the study: Three CD4 naive, three CD4 memory, two CD8 naive and one CD8 memory plate were used per donor.

CD45RO-negative cells were positively selected for CCR7, leaving out terminally differentiated effector memory CD45RA+ cells. Germline lookup yields CDR1 SQVTM and CDR2 ANQGSEA. The CDR3 extends over 12 amino acids. Trimming shortened V by 4 bases and J by 7 bases, and 10 bases separated the two germline ends. Profiling relied on immunoSEQ multiplex PCR, and the TCRdb table lists in-frame clones only, not all of them. Of 2 million to 2.5 million clones listed, roughly 91% are singletons. This rearrangement joins TRBV29-1 to TRBJ2-2; D is undetermined. This clonotype was sampled from a man in his late teens or twenties in good health. Some clones in this sample may be carry-over from other donors' samples. Sequenced input: naive CD8+ T cells from PBMCs. CDR3 sequence reads: CSVVRPNGELFF. CDR3 coding DNA: TGCAGCGTTGTCAGGCCCAACGGGGAGCTGTTTTTT.